Below, 20 T cell receptor beta chains from the same sample are listed, as sequenced in a study of shared clonotypes between healthy human individuals. Sequencing used immunoSEQ multiplex PCR; TCRdb keeps in-frame clones, though not all of them. The table includes approximately 2.5 million clones, 90% to 95% detected once. The sequencing input was naive CD4+ T cells sorted from blood. Noted subset: CD45RA+ positively selected. These receptors were taken from a man younger than 35 in good health.

The gene calls are TRBV10-3 and TRBJ2-4; 9 nucleotides match TRBD2. Germline values: CDR1 ENHRY, CDR2 SYGVKD. This CDR3 region has 15 residues. The junction had 5 bases not matched to a gene; V was cut back by 2 bases and J by 6 bases. The CDR3, as DNA: TGTGCCATCAGTGAGAAGGCGGGGGGGCGAAACATTCAGTACTTC. It codes for CAISEKAGGRNIQYF.

The chain couples TRBV5-1 to TRBJ2-7; D remains ambiguous. The germline V gene has CDR1 SGHRS and CDR2 YFSETQ. The V end lost 4 bases, the J end lost 6 bases, and 11 bases lay between the germline ends. There are 12 residues in the CDR3. The DNA of the CDR3 is TGCGCCAGCAGCCCCCCGTCCGCCGAGCAGTACTTC. Translated: CASSPPSAEQYF.

This chain links TRBV9 with TRBJ2-1, with TRBD1 as a possible D gene (6 bases). This CDR3 is built from 14 residues. Germline lookup yields CDR1 SGDLS and CDR2 YYNGEE. V lost 4 bases, J lost 0 bases, and 8 bases lay in between. Here the CDR3 DNA reads TGTGCCAGCAGCCGGACAGTCTCCTACAATGAGCAGTTCTTC. It codes for CASSRTVSYNEQFF.

This clone was detected only once. This chain connects TRBV29-1 to TRBJ2-3; 9 bases fit TRBD1. The CDR3 sequence is 14 residues long. V dropped 2 bases and J dropped 3; count of bases not matched to a gene: 3. Germline loops: CDR1 SQVTM, CDR2 ANQGSEA. CDR3 DNA sequence: TGCAGCGTTGAATTCGGGACAGGGACAGATACGCAGTATTTT. Its protein is CSVEFGTGTDTQYF.

This chain's CDR3 is CASSLVGLQGGYTF. The CDR3, as DNA: TGTGCCAGCAGCTTAGTCGGCCTACAGGGGGGCTACACCTTC. The rearrangement uses TRBV11-2 and TRBJ1-2; 7 bases map to TRBD1. Trimming at V came to 1 base and at J to 8 bases, leaving 7 bases not matched to a gene. Germline V gene lookup returns CDR1 SGHAT and CDR2 FQNNGV. The CDR3 extends over 14 amino acids.

The V call is TRBV18, the J call TRBJ2-5, with 15 bases lining up with TRBD2. After removal of 8 bases from V and 4 bases from J, the junction contained 2 bases not matched to a gene. This CDR3 comprises 14 residues. Germline V lookup: CDR1 KGHSH, CDR2 LQKENI. As DNA, the CDR3 is TGTGCCAGCAAGGGACTAGCGGGAGGAGAGACCCAGTACTTC. It yields the protein CASKGLAGGETQYF.

This clone appeared once. This rearrangement joins TRBV10-1 to TRBJ2-7; TRBD2 matches 9 bases. The J segment lost 0 bases and the V segment lost 5 bases, leaving 8 bases of the junction unmatched. Per germline, CDR1 WNHNN and CDR2 SYGVQD (reference sequence). The CDR3 is made up of 16 amino acids. CDR3 DNA sequence: TGCGCCAGCAGTCCTAGCGGGGCCCTTAGCTCCTACGAGCAGTACTTC. Translating it yields CASSPSGALSSYEQYF.

The V call is TRBV4-1, the J call TRBJ1-2; D perhaps matches TRBD1 (6 bases). Germline lookup yields CDR1 MGHRA and CDR2 YSYEKL. V was pared by 3 bases and J by 3 bases, with 17 bases between. The CDR3 has 16 amino acids. This CDR3 reads CASSQGGTGSDYGYTF. The DNA of the CDR3 is TGCGCCAGCAGCCAGGGTGGAACAGGGTCTGACTATGGCTACACCTTC.

CDR3 in amino acids: CASSVEGWGASEQYF. The CDR3 DNA reads TGTGCCAGCAGCGTAGAGGGTTGGGGGGCCAGCGAGCAGTACTTC. The chain employs TRBV9 and TRBJ2-7; TRBD1 or TRBD2 may be the D gene (6 bases each). Germline CDR1 is SGDLS and CDR2 is YYNGEE. Deletions cut 0 bases from V and 6 bases from J, with 16 bases between. CDR3 length equals 15 residues.

V gene TRBV7-9 combines with J gene TRBJ2-3, with 9 bases fitting TRBD2. CDR1 and CDR2 from the germline V gene are SEHNR and FQNEAQ (reference sequence). V was pared by 6 bases and J by 4 bases, with 2 bases of the junction left unmatched. The CDR3 is 13 residues long. DNA for the CDR3: TGTGCCAGCAGGCGGGAGGGCCCAGATACGCAGTATTTT. This gives the protein CASRREGPDTQYF. Full variable domain (remainder filled in from reference TRBV7-9 and TRBJ2-3): DTGVSQNPRHKITKRGQNVTFRCDPISEHNRLYWYRQTLGQGPEFLTYFQNEAQLEKSRLLSDRFSAERPKGSFSTLEIQRTEQGDSAMYLCASRREGPDTQYFGPGTRLTVL.

CDR3 sequence reads: CASRGERREAFF. CDR3 in DNA: TGTGCCAGCAGAGGAGAAAGAAGGGAAGCTTTCTTT. V and J are TRBV9 and TRBJ1-1; D is undetermined. Germline loops: CDR1 SGDLS, CDR2 YYNGEE. The CDR3 consists of 12 residues. The V end lost 5 bases, the J end lost 8 bases, and 13 bases lay between the germline ends.

The rearrangement links TRBV19 to TRBJ1-2; D unclear. Germline CDR1 and CDR2: LNHDA and SQIVND (reference sequence). This CDR3 spans 16 amino acids. The germline V and J ends were trimmed by 6 bases and 2 bases, with 19 bases remaining between them. The CDR3 loop reads CASSPTWALPNYGYTF. The CDR3 nucleotides read TGTGCCAGTAGCCCAACCTGGGCGCTCCCGAACTATGGCTACACCTTC.

Concerning this clone: Other DNA sequences in the sample encode the same CDR3. The chain joins TRBV18 to TRBJ2-3; possible D gene TRBD1, 8 bases. Germline loops: CDR1 KGHSH, CDR2 LQKENI. V gave up 0 bases and J gave up 6 bases, with 13 bases separating them. The CDR3 sequence is 15 residues long. This chain's CDR3 is CASSPPTGGGDTQYF. The CDR3, as DNA: TGTGCCAGCTCACCACCCACAGGGGGAGGGGATACGCAGTATTTT.

The CDR3 here is CASSPGELTQETQYF. In DNA, the CDR3 is TGTGCCAGCAGCCCGGGCGAGTTGACCCAAGAGACCCAGTACTTC. V is TRBV7-8 and J is TRBJ2-5; D is unresolved. The CDR3 is 15 residues long. The V end was cut by 5 bases, the J end by 1 base, with 14 bases between. The germline V gene encodes CDR1 SGHVS and CDR2 FQNEAQ.

With regard to this clone: This CDR3 is also generated by other DNA sequences in the sample. The gene calls are TRBV10-2 and TRBJ1-3; unclear D gene. The ends were cut back, 0 bases at V and 0 bases at J, with 6 bases in the middle. Germline lookup yields CDR1 WSHSY and CDR2 SAAADI. This CDR3 has 15 residues. For the CDR3, the DNA is TGCGCCAGCAGTGAGTCTGGCGGCTCTGGAAACACCATATATTTT. It translates to CASSESGGSGNTIYF.

The chain recombines TRBV30 with TRBJ2-1, with D hard to call. Germline V gene lookup returns CDR1 GTSNPN and CDR2 SVGIG (reference sequence). The V end lost 1 base, the J end lost 0 bases, and 13 bases lay between the germline ends. There are 16 residues in the CDR3. The CDR3 protein is CAWSGVKGSSYNEQFF. For the CDR3, the DNA is TGTGCCTGGAGTGGGGTTAAGGGTAGCTCCTACAATGAGCAGTTCTTC.

The CDR3 spells CASTQTGVNTEAFF. The CDR3 coding sequence is TGTGCCAGTACCCAGACAGGGGTAAACACTGAAGCTTTCTTT. The rearrangement uses TRBV19 and TRBJ1-1, with TRBD1 identical over 8 bases. Germline CDR1 reads LNHDA; CDR2 reads SQIVND (reference sequence). CDR3 length: 14 amino acids. V was pared by 7 bases and J by 2 bases, with 6 bases of the junction left unmatched.

The gene calls are TRBV6-1 and TRBJ1-5; the D is unclear. V lost 0 bases and J lost 9, with 18 bases in between. CDR1 MNHNS and CDR2 SASEGT come from the germline V gene. This CDR3 spans 16 amino acids. The CDR3 DNA reads as TGTGCCAGCAGTGAAGCGGGCCTAAGCCTGATTCGGCCCCAGCATTTT. This translates into CASSEAGLSLIRPQHF.

The chain carries TRBV7-2 and TRBJ2-5, with 8 nucleotides matching TRBD1. With V trimmed by 6 bases and J by 2 bases, 5 bases remained unmatched. This CDR3 has 14 amino acids. The germline gives CDR1 SGHTA, CDR2 FQGNSA. CDR3 protein: CASRHTGGQETQYF. The CDR3 region has the DNA TGTGCCAGCAGGCATACAGGGGGACAAGAGACCCAGTACTTC. Full variable domain (remainder filled in from reference TRBV7-2 and TRBJ2-5): GAGVSQSPSNKVTEKGKDVELRCDPISGHTALYWYRQSLGQGLEFLIYFQGNSAPDKSGLPSDRFSAERTGGSVSTLTIQRTQQEDSAVYLCASRHTGGQETQYFGPGTRLLVL.

The gene calls are TRBV28 and TRBJ1-2; a weak D match, TRBD1 (5 bases). V was clipped by 2 bases and J by 0 bases, with 10 bases between them. CDR3 length equals 15 residues. Germline V gene sequence: CDR1 MDHEN, CDR2 SYDVKM. Here the CDR3 reads CASSLGARPNYGYTF. CDR3 nucleotides: TGTGCCAGCAGTTTAGGGGCGAGGCCTAACTATGGCTACACCTTC.